The clone carrying this TCR beta chain has just one count. The antigen remains unidentified. V dropped 2 bases and J dropped 3 bases, with 5 bases sitting between them. The germline gives CDR1 LNHDA, CDR2 SQIVND (reference sequence). The CDR3 spans 13 residues. Libraries were prepared by immunoSEQ multiplex PCR; TCRdb keeps only in-frame clonotypes and omits some of them. The sample lists more than 75,000 clones, 75% to 90% occurring once. These data originate in a study of T cell responses to AZD1222 COVID-19 vaccine. The study, taken as a whole, reports: White British ancestry dominated among donors, who included more females, and clonal diversity was possibly underestimated.

The source of this sequence is an adult in good health. The chain employs TRBV19 and TRBJ2-1; the D is unclear. The sample here was peripheral blood, taken on day 0 of AZD1222 vaccination. CDR3 sequence: CASSIPFYNEQFF. CDR3 nucleotide sequence: TGTGCCAGTAGTATACCCTTCTACAATGAGCAGTTCTTC.